The 10 T cell receptor beta chains reported below all come from one sample, sequenced in a study of blood T cell repertoires in COVID-19. Some clones are missing from TCRdb's copy, which holds only in-frame ones; the method was immunoSEQ multiplex PCR. The profile covers some 200,000 clones, with about 83% appearing a single time and about an eighth taken by the ten largest. Sequencing was carried out using peripheral blood. The receptors originated from a woman in her sixties or seventies with COVID-19, enrolled during active disease.

This sequence joins TRBV7-3 and TRBJ2-2; 10 positions match TRBD1. V lost 2 bases and J lost 5; bases outside the gene matches: 8. CDR1 and CDR2 (germline): SGHTA, FQGTGA. CDR3 size: 17 residues. The DNA of the CDR3 is TGTGCCAGCAGCTTAGACCCCGACAGGGGGCGGACCGGGGAGCTGTTTTTT. This encodes CASSLDPDRGRTGELFF.

V gene TRBV5-4 combines with J gene TRBJ2-5; D is possibly TRBD2 (6 bases). The CDR3 contains 13 residues. Germline assignment: CDR1 SGHNT and CDR2 YYREEE (reference sequence). Trimming cost V 2 bases and J 5 bases, with 10 bases left between them. In DNA form, the CDR3 reads TGTGCCAGCAGCTTCGGAGGGATGGAGACCCAGTACTTC. It yields the protein CASSFGGMETQYF.

The rearrangement uses TRBV29-1 and TRBJ2-3, with 10 bases matching TRBD2. The germline V gene has CDR1 SQVTM and CDR2 ANQGSEA. This CDR3 has 16 amino acids. Trimming cost V 4 bases and J 0 bases; bases outside gene matches: 7. The CDR3 sequence is CSVGTSGTTSTDTQYF. The CDR3 region has the DNA TGCAGCGTTGGGACTAGCGGAACTACTAGCACAGATACGCAGTATTTT.

The chain combines TRBV28 with TRBJ1-1, with 8 bases aligning to TRBD1. V dropped 6 bases and J dropped 5; count of bases not matched to a gene: 8. Germline loops: CDR1 MDHEN, CDR2 SYDVKM. This CDR3 is built from 14 residues. The CDR3 reads CASSLPDRVTEAFF. The CDR3 bases are TGTGCCAGCAGCCTACCGGACAGGGTAACTGAAGCTTTCTTT.

The gene calls are TRBV19 and TRBJ2-7; 9 nucleotides match TRBD2. CDR1 is LNHDA and CDR2 is SQIVND in the germline V gene (reference sequence). With 1 base clipped from V and 6 bases from J, the junction kept 10 bases outside the gene matches. The CDR3 is 16 residues long. CDR3 nucleotide sequence: TGTGCCAGTAGTATAGTTCTGGGGACTAGCCTAAGCGAGCAGTACTTC. Translated, it gives CASSIVLGTSLSEQYF.

This clone was recorded a few times. The chain combines TRBV4-1 with TRBJ2-3; 7 bases agree with TRBD1. Germline trimming cut 3 bases from V and 2 bases from J; bases unmatched to any gene: 11. In germline, CDR1 is MGHRA, CDR2 YSYEKL. The CDR3 is 17 amino acids. The CDR3 sequence is CASSQVEGAPSTDTQYF. CDR3 nucleotide sequence: TGCGCCAGCAGCCAGGTAGAGGGGGCGCCTTCCACAGATACGCAGTATTTT.

The V call is TRBV7-9, the J call TRBJ2-5; 7 bases fit TRBD1. The V gene end was trimmed by 4 bases and the J gene end by 3 bases; junction bases not matched to a gene: 5. Germline assignment: CDR1 SEHNR and CDR2 FQNEAQ (reference sequence). This CDR3 is built from 14 residues. The CDR3 nucleotides read TGTGCCAGCAGCTCGACAGGGACCGAAGAGACCCAGTACTTC. As protein: CASSSTGTEETQYF.

The rearrangement uses TRBV5-1 and TRBJ1-2, with D maybe TRBD1 (6 bases). Germline CDR1 reads SGHRS; CDR2 reads YFSETQ. CDR3 length equals 16 residues. With 2 bases removed from V and 1 base from J, the gap between germline ends came to 15 bases. Written as DNA, the CDR3 is TGCGCCAGCAGCTTACCAACAGGGAAATATAACTATGGCTACACCTTC. This gives the protein CASSLPTGKYNYGYTF.

This chain uses TRBV7-9 with TRBJ2-1; perhaps TRBD1 as D (6 bases). The V end lost 5 bases, the J end lost 6 bases, and 17 bases lay between the germline ends. The CDR3 extends over 15 amino acids. The germline gives CDR1 SEHNR, CDR2 FQNEAQ (reference sequence). DNA for the CDR3: TGTGCCAGCAGCCCTAGAAGGGGGTGGCGCAATGAGCAGTTCTTC. Protein product: CASSPRRGWRNEQFF. Filled out from reference TRBV7-9 and TRBJ2-1, the complete variable domain reads DTGVSQNPRHKITKRGQNVTFRCDPISEHNRLYWYRQTLGQGPEFLTYFQNEAQLEKSRLLSDRFSAERPKGSFSTLEIQRTEQGDSAMYLCASSPRRGWRNEQFFGPGTRLTVL.

The chain has TRBV4-1 and TRBJ1-2; D not certain. This CDR3 is 14 amino acids long. Trimming stripped 1 base from V and 3 bases from J, with 9 bases between. In germline, CDR1 is MGHRA, CDR2 YSYEKL. The CDR3: CASSQGGAYYGYTF. CDR3 nucleotides: TGCGCCAGCAGCCAAGGCGGCGCATACTATGGCTACACCTTC.